This T cell receptor (beta chain) was profiled in a study of shared clonotypes between healthy human individuals. V lost 3 bases and J lost 3, with 12 bases in between. This CDR3 contains 15 residues. Germline V gene sequence: CDR1 LNHDA, CDR2 SQIVND (reference sequence). Of note for this clone: Its antigen is undetermined.

Points from the study as a whole: Rarefaction showed that sequencing of sorted subsets was incomplete (despite large depth). There were few donors, and this limited the genetic and exposure-history diversity represented.

Several immunoSEQ plates held equal portions of the genomic DNA taken from each subset. This table comes from immunoSEQ multiplex PCR, and its TCRdb copy is limited to in-frame clones, with some not included. The sample gives roughly 1 million clones, 75% to 85% of which show up once; about 0.52% is in the top ten. Sequencing input: memory CD4+ T cells from PBMCs. Subset reported: CD45RA-negative fraction. The V call is TRBV19, the J call TRBJ2-1; D tentatively fits TRBD1 or TRBD2 (5 bases each). The sequence was obtained from a man aged 18 to 29 in good health. Some clones in this sample may be carry-over from other donors' samples. CDR3 in DNA: TGTGCCAGTAGTATCCGGGGACGGAGCTACAATGAGCAGTTCTTC. Translation gives CASSIRGRSYNEQFF.